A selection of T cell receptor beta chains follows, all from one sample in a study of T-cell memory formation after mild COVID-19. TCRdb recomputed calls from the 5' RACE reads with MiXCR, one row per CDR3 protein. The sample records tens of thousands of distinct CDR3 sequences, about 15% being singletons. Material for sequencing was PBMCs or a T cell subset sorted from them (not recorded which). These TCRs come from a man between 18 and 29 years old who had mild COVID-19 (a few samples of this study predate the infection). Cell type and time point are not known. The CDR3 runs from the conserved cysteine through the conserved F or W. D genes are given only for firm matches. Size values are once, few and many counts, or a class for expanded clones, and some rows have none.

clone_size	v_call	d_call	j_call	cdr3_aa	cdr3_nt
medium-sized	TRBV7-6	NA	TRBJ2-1	CASSTSQGSEQFF	TGTGCCAGCAGCACCTCCCAGGGGAGTGAGCAGTTCTTC
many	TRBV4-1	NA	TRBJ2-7	CASSQGTEQYF	TGCGCCAGCAGCCAAGGGACCGAGCAGTACTTC
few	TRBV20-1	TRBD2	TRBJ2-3	CSAREGLRGLPTTQYF	TGCAGTGCTAGAGAGGGGCTCCGGGGACTACCTACAACGCAGTATTTT
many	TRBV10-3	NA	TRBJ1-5	CAISQGATGQPQHF	TGTGCCATCAGTCAGGGAGCTACCGGTCAGCCCCAGCATTTT
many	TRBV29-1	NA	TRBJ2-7	CSVNSLEEQYF	TGCAGCGTGAATTCGCTGGAAGAGCAGTACTTC
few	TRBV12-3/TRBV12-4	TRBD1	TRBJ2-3	CASSFEDRGGDTQYF	TGTGCCAGCAGTTTTGAGGACAGGGGAGGAGATACGCAGTATTTT
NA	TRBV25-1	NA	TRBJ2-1	CASSEFLRGDSGNEQFF	TGTGCCAGCAGTGAATTTTTAAGGGGGGACTCAGGGAATGAGCAGTTCTTC
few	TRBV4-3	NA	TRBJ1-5	CASSQERFWAGVRNQPQHF	TGCGCCAGCAGCCAAGAGCGTTTTTGGGCAGGGGTTCGCAATCAGCCCCAGCATTTT
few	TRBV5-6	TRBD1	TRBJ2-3	CASSSNDRGSTDTQYF	TGTGCCAGCAGCAGTAATGACAGGGGGAGCACAGATACGCAGTATTTT
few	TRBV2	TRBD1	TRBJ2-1	CASVPDRAKSNEQFF	TGTGCCAGCGTACCTGACAGGGCTAAGTCCAATGAGCAGTTCTTC
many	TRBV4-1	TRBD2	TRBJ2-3	CASTGGPGDTQYF	TGCGCCAGCACGGGGGGGCCCGGGGATACGCAGTATTTT
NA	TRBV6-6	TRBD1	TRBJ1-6	CASSYSGQGPPPSPLHF	TGTGCCAGCAGTTACTCGGGACAGGGACCTCCTCCTTCACCCCTCCACTTT
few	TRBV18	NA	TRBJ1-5	CASSPEDSNQPQHF	TGTGCCAGCTCACCCGAGGATAGCAATCAGCCCCAGCATTTT
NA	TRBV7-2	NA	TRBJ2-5	CASSWGLGPKETQYF	TGTGCCAGCAGCTGGGGTTTGGGCCCAAAAGAGACCCAGTACTTC
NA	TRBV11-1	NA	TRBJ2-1	CASSMTLSYNEQFF	TGTGCCAGCAGCATGACACTGTCCTACAATGAGCAGTTCTTC
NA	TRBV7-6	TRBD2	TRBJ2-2	CASTFSGGAGTGELFF	TGTGCCAGCACCTTTAGCGGGGGGGCCGGCACCGGGGAGCTGTTTTTT
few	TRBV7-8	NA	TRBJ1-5	CASSRKGGVQPQHF	TGTGCCAGCAGCCGTAAAGGGGGGGTTCAGCCCCAGCATTTT
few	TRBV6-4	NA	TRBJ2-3	CASRQTAASTDTQYF	TGTGCCAGCAGACAGACAGCTGCAAGCACAGATACGCAGTATTTT
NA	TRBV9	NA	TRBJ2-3	CASSVEGTFTDTQYF	TGTGCCAGCAGCGTAGAGGGCACGTTCACGGATACGCAGTATTTT
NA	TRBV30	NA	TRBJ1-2	CAWSQAAGAYGYTF	TGTGCCTGGAGCCAAGCTGCCGGCGCCTATGGCTACACCTTC
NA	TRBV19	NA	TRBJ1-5	CASRVGGNQPQHF	TGTGCCAGTCGCGTGGGGGGGAATCAGCCCCAGCATTTT
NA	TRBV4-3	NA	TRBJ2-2	CASSQDRIGSVNLNTGELFF	TGCGCCAGCAGCCAAGATCGGATAGGGTCAGTCAACTTGAACACCGGGGAGCTGTTTTTT
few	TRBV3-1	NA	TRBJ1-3	CASSQEGGWYF	TGTGCCAGCAGCCAGGAGGGCGGTTGGTATTTT
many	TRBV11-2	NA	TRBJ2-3	CASSLPGEPTDTQYF	TGTGCCAGCAGCTTACCGGGGGAGCCCACAGATACGCAGTATTTT
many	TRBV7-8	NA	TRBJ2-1	CASRLGAYNEQFF	TGTGCCAGCAGACTTGGGGCTTACAATGAGCAGTTCTTC
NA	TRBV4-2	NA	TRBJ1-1	CASSQDMESYAEAFF	TGTGCCAGCAGCCAAGATATGGAGTCATACGCTGAAGCTTTCTTT
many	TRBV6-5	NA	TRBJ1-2	CASSYSGDTANYGYTF	TGTGCCAGCAGTTACTCAGGCGACACAGCCAACTATGGCTACACCTTC